The present T cell receptor (beta chain) was sequenced within a study of blood T cell repertoires in COVID-19. About the study: Italy, Spain and the United States were the sources of the convalescent and acute COVID-19 samples.

CDR3 length: 15 residues. Germline CDR1 SEHNR, CDR2 FQNEAQ (reference sequence). V was shortened by 5 bases and J by 2 bases, with 16 bases between the two germline ends. While infection was still active, Seattle patients were enrolled and then followed longitudinally. In the authors' workflow: For nucleated cells, counts were estimated from reference gene primer amplification. The data were produced by immunoSEQ multiplex PCR, yet TCRdb's version contains in-frame clones alone and is incomplete. V and J calls plus clone size are reproduced from that table; the DNA served to infer D and trimming. The table has under 300,000 clones, about 86% seen once.

Sample: peripheral blood. The rearrangement uses TRBV7-9 and TRBJ2-7, with D perhaps matching TRBD1 (6 bases). This sequence was found in a woman between 65 and 79 years old with COVID-19, enrolled during active disease. CDR3 amino acids: CASSRYGDTTYEQYF. The CDR3 DNA reads as TGTGCCAGCAGCAGATATGGGGACACAACCTACGAGCAGTACTTC.